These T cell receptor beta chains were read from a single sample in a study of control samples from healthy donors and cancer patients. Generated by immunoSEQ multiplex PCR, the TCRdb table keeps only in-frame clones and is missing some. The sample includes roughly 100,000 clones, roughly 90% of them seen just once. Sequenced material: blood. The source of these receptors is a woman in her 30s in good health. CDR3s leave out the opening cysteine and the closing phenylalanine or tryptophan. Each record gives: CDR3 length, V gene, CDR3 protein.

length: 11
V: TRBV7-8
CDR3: ASSPPVKETQY

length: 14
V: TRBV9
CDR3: ASSVDGGIGTGELF

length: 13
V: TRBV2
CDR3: ASYLPPRVSNEQF

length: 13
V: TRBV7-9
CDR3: ASSSKPGQGYEQY

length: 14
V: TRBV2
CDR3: ASSRTGRDSNQPQH

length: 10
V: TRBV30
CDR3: AWSVVGNTIY

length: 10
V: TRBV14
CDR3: ASAGSYYGYT

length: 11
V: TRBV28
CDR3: ASTSRPYNEQF

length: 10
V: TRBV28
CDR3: ASSLYLYEQY

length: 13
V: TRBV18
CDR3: ASSPKAVATYEQY

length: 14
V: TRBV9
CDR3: ASSVGQRATNEKLF

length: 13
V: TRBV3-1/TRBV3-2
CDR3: ASSQVSGQGYEQY

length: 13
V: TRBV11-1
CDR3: ASSSLLGFGGEQY

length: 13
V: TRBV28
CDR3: ASSAKEGFAGELF

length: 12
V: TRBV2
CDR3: ACAFSPAGGGYT

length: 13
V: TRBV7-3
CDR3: ASKPSGGAADTQY

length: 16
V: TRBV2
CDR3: ASSAATGVPLNTGELF

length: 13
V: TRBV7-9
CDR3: ASSYDRRKNEKLF

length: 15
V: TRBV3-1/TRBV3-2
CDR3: ASSPRTSGGVDNEQF

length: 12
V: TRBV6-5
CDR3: ASSYVGQSFEAF

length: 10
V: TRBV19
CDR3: ASSNQGVGYT

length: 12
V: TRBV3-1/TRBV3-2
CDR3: ASSRRSTGQTQY

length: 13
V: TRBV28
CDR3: ASTHRGPSGNTIY

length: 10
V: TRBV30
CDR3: AWSEEGYGYT